Listed below are T cell receptor beta chains from one sample, sequenced in a study of CDR3 diversity in severe acne. TCRdb itself ran the PCR reads through MiXCR, one entry per CDR3 protein. The sample contains around 94,000 distinct CDR3 sequences, roughly half of which appear only once. Source material: blood. The receptor source for this set is a male donor with acne. Both conserved end residues are part of each CDR3. The order of the fields is V gene, D gene, clone size, J gene, CDR3 DNA, CDR3 protein. The D gene is left open where the match is weak. Only some rows state a clone size, as once, few, many or a class for expanded clones.

>TRBV29-1|-|-|TRBJ1-5
TGCAGCGTTGTGTCTGCGAGCAATCAGCCCCAGCATTTT
CSVVSASNQPQHF
>TRBV20-1|-|medium-sized|TRBJ1-2
TGCAGTGCTAGGGATCCCGGACAGTGGGGCTACACCTTC
CSARDPGQWGYTF
>TRBV15|-|-|TRBJ1-2
TGTGCCACCAGCAGAGATATTTCGGCAGCCAGCTATGGCTACACCTTC
CATSRDISAASYGYTF
>TRBV7-9|-|many|TRBJ2-3
TGTGCCAGCAGCCCCCGTTGGCAGTCAGATACGCAGTATTTT
CASSPRWQSDTQYF
>TRBV6-6|-|few|TRBJ2-5
TGTGCCAGCAGTGAATTCAGCGGGGAGACCCAGTACTTC
CASSEFSGETQYF
>TRBV6-5|-|-|TRBJ1-2
TGTGCCAGCAGCCCCCCCCCGCCAGGGGTGAGACGCTACACCTTC
CASSPPPPGVRRYTF
>TRBV12-3/TRBV12-4|-|-|TRBJ2-7
TGTGCCAGCAGTTTGGGACCGACAAACGAGCAGTACTTC
CASSLGPTNEQYF
>TRBV6-6|-|-|TRBJ1-2
TGTGCCAGCAGCCCCTCCGGGATGGGAACTAACTATGGCTACACCTTC
CASSPSGMGTNYGYTF
>TRBV20-1|-|-|TRBJ2-2
TGCAGTGCTAATCTCGGAAGGGGGGGGGCCCCCGGGGAGCTGTTTTTT
CSANLGRGGAPGELFF
>TRBV7-8|TRBD1|few|TRBJ1-3
TGTGCCAGCAGCTTTAAGGACAGGGGGCACGCGAATGCAAGAAACACCATATATTTT
CASSFKDRGHANARNTIYF
>TRBV19|-|-|TRBJ2-3
TGTGCCAGTAGCGGTGGAGCCCGGGTTATTTCAGATACGCAGTATTTT
CASSGGARVISDTQYF
>TRBV10-2|-|-|TRBJ1-1
TGCGCCAGCAGTGAATCCTGTGCGTCTGAAGCTTTCTTT
CASSESCASEAFF
>TRBV15|TRBD1|few|TRBJ1-4
TGTGCCACCAGCAGATGGACAGGACCGGATCGCGAAAAACTGTTTTTT
CATSRWTGPDREKLFF
>TRBV7-8|TRBD2|-|TRBJ2-1
TGTGCCAGCAGCTTAGACCCCCGACTGGGGACTAGCGGGAGGGGGCACAATGAGCAGTTCTTC
CASSLDPRLGTSGRGHNEQFF
>TRBV6-6|-|-|TRBJ2-2
TGTGCCAGCTTACCCCCGGGACGGCACACCGGGGAGCTGTTTTTT
CASLPPGRHTGELFF
>TRBV29-1|TRBD2|-|TRBJ2-7
TGCAGCGGACTAGCGGGAGCCGAGCAGTACTTC
CSGLAGAEQYF
>TRBV4-1|TRBD2|-|TRBJ2-2
TGCGCCAGCAGCCAAGAGGCTAGCGGCACCGGGGAGCTGTTTTTT
CASSQEASGTGELFF
>TRBV24-1|-|-|TRBJ2-4
TGTGCCACCAGTGGATGGGGGCGTGGGGCCAAAAACATTCAGTACTTC
CATSGWGRGAKNIQYF
>TRBV20-1|-|many|TRBJ1-2
TGCAGTGCTAGCGACTGGCGGAACAACTATGGCTACACCTTC
CSASDWRNNYGYTF
>TRBV18|-|-|TRBJ2-4
TGTGCCAGCTCACCACCGGACTGGAACATTCAGTACTTC
CASSPPDWNIQYF
>TRBV7-2|-|-|TRBJ1-1
TGTGCCAGCAGCAGGTTAGGGGCCACTGAAGCTTTCTTT
CASSRLGATEAFF
>TRBV19|-|-|TRBJ2-5
TGTGCCAGTAGATCAAGATTGTCATCCTCCTACGGGACCCAGTACTTC
CASRSRLSSSYGTQYF
>TRBV6-4|-|-|TRBJ2-3
TGTGCCACCTCGTCGACGGCGGGAAGCACAGATACGCAGTATTTT
CATSSTAGSTDTQYF
>TRBV10-1|TRBD1|-|TRBJ2-2
TGCGCCAGATCATTGGCCCGGACAGGGGGCAACAACACCGGGGAGCTGTTTTTT
CARSLARTGGNNTGELFF
>TRBV7-6|TRBD1|-|TRBJ2-7
TGTGCCAGCAGCTTCCGGGACAGTGCCTACGAGCAGTACTTC
CASSFRDSAYEQYF
>TRBV6-4|-|many|TRBJ2-3
TGTGCCAGCAGTGCTTCGACAGTCACAGATACGCAGTATTTT
CASSASTVTDTQYF
>TRBV9|-|many|TRBJ2-3
TGTGCCAGCAGCCCAACAGGGACTAGCACAGATACGCAGTATTTT
CASSPTGTSTDTQYF
>TRBV7-9|-|many|TRBJ1-2
TGTGCCAGCAGCTTAATGTTTTCAGGCAACTATGGCTACACCTTC
CASSLMFSGNYGYTF
>TRBV20-1|-|-|TRBJ2-5
TGCAGTGCTAGAGTCCTAGCTCAAGAGACCCAGTACTTC
CSARVLAQETQYF
>TRBV20-1|TRBD2|few|TRBJ2-7
TGCAGTGCTAGGGCTATTACTAGCGGGAGTTACGAGCAGTACTTC
CSARAITSGSYEQYF
>TRBV7-6|TRBD2|many|TRBJ2-1
TGTGCCAGCAGCACCGGACTAGCGGGAGGGTCGTGGGAGCAGTTCTTC
CASSTGLAGGSWEQFF